Following are 26 T cell receptor beta chains from one sample sequenced in a study of cytomegalovirus exposure and HLA in healthy donors. 13 Jbeta primers and 60 Vbeta primers were used for the PCR. Only in-frame clones appear in the TCRdb table, and some are missing; sequencing was by immunoSEQ multiplex PCR. This sample has under 200,000 clones, with about 78% found just once. The sequenced material came from PBMCs. These receptor sequences come from a man aged 35 to 55 in good health and CMV-seronegative.

The chain couples TRBV2 to TRBJ1-1; 9 nucleotides match TRBD1. Germline CDR1 and CDR2: SNHLY and FYNNEI. The CDR3 extends over 17 amino acids. J lost 1 base, V lost 4 bases, and 10 bases had no gene match. CDR3 nucleotide sequence: TGTGCCAGCAGTGTCAGACAGGGGGGGCCCACGAACACTGAAGCTTTCTTT. Translation gives CASSVRQGGPTNTEAFF.

The V gene is TRBV11-3, the J gene TRBJ2-1, with TRBD1 matching 12 bases. Trimming removed 5 bases from V and 7 bases from J; junction bases left unmatched: 6. This CDR3 comprises 15 residues. Germline-derived CDR1 and CDR2 are SGHNT and YENEEA. CDR3 nucleotide sequence: TGTGCCAGCAGCGAGGGACAGGGGGCAGGGAATGAGCAGTTCTTC. This encodes CASSEGQGAGNEQFF. Using reference TRBV11-3 and TRBJ2-1 for the parts outside the CDR3, the full variable domain is EAGVVQSPRYKIIEKKQPVAFWCNPISGHNTLYWYLQNLGQGPELLIRYENEEAVDDSQLPKDRFSAERLKGVDSTLKIQPAELGDSAVYLCASSEGQGAGNEQFFGPGTRLTVL.

The chain is built from TRBV6-5 and TRBJ1-1; possible D gene TRBD1, 5 bases. Germline CDR1 MNHEY, CDR2 SVGAGI. V shed 3 bases and J shed 1 base, with 6 bases lying between them. This CDR3 contains 13 residues. CDR3 protein: CASSYQGNTEAFF. In nucleotides, the CDR3 is TGTGCCAGCAGTTATCAGGGGAACACTGAAGCTTTCTTT.

The chain links TRBV15 to TRBJ1-5; maybe TRBD1 (6 bases). V shed 0 bases and J shed 3 bases, with 15 bases lying between them. The CDR3 sequence is 17 residues long. Germline V gene sequence: CDR1 LNHNV, CDR2 YYDKDF (reference sequence). The CDR3 DNA reads TGTGCCACCAGCAGAGATTTGTTCAGGGGAAACAATCAGCCCCAGCATTTT. It codes for CATSRDLFRGNNQPQHF.

This rearrangement joins TRBV5-1 to TRBJ2-2; TRBD2 might be the D (5 bases). V shed 2 bases and J shed 6 bases, with 8 bases lying between them. This CDR3 region has 13 residues. CDR1 and CDR2 from the germline V gene are SGHRS and YFSETQ. CDR3 loop: CASSFLAPGELFF. CDR3 DNA: TGCGCCAGCAGCTTCCTAGCACCCGGGGAGCTGTTTTTT.

The chain employs TRBV5-1 and TRBJ2-1, with TRBD2 matching 12 bases. The length of the CDR3 is 15 residues. Looked up from germline, CDR1 is SGHRS and CDR2 is YFSETQ. J lost 6 bases, V lost 6 bases, and 7 bases had no gene match. CDR3 in amino acids: CASTRTSGAFNEQFF. CDR3 bases: TGCGCCAGCACCCGGACTAGCGGGGCCTTCAATGAGCAGTTCTTC.

The chain recombines TRBV27 with TRBJ2-7; TRBD2 matches 14 bases. Germline V gene data show CDR1 as MNHEY and CDR2 as SMNVEV (reference sequence). Trimming took 6 bases from V and 4 from J; bases not matched to a gene: 14. The CDR3 loop spans 18 amino acids. The DNA for the CDR3 is TGTGCCAGCAGAGCCGGACTAGCGGGGGGAACCCTTTTGTACGAGCAGTACTTC. This encodes CASRAGLAGGTLLYEQYF.

This clone came up a few times. The J gene is TRBJ1-5, the V gene TRBV7-2; D uncertain. V was cut by 5 bases and J by 3 bases, with 11 bases left in between. The V gene's germline CDR1 is SGHTA and CDR2 FQGNSA. This CDR3 spans 14 amino acids. The CDR3 nucleotides read TGTGCCAGCAGCCCCCAGGTGGACAATCAGCCCCAGCATTTT. Translated: CASSPQVDNQPQHF.

The rearrangement joins TRBV25-1 to TRBJ1-1; D gene unclear. This CDR3 contains 14 residues. Trimming removed 2 bases at V and 4 bases at J, with 11 bases between. Germline V gene data show CDR1 as MGHDK and CDR2 as SYGVNS. CDR3 region: CASSETGFGTEAFF. The CDR3, as DNA: TGTGCCAGCAGTGAAACGGGGTTCGGCACTGAAGCTTTCTTT. The entire variable domain, with the rest obtained from reference TRBV25-1 and TRBJ1-1, is as follows: EADIYQTPRYLVIGTGKKITLECSQTMGHDKMYWYQQDPGMELHLIHYSYGVNSTEKGDLSSESTVSRIRTEHFPLTLESARPSHTSQYLCASSETGFGTEAFFGQGTRLTVV.

This clone was detected once. This chain uses TRBV6-5 with TRBJ1-2, with TRBD1 identical over 7 bases. The J segment lost 4 bases and the V segment lost 2 bases, leaving 4 bases of the junction unmatched. Germline lookup yields CDR1 MNHEY and CDR2 SVGAGI. This CDR3 spans 14 amino acids. Here the CDR3 reads CASSYRGQSYGYTF. CDR3 nucleotide sequence: TGTGCCAGCAGTTACAGGGGACAGAGCTATGGCTACACCTTC.

The chain uses TRBV5-1 and TRBJ1-1, with 8 nucleotides matching TRBD1. V shed 4 bases, J shed 8 bases, and the junction held 4 bases outside the gene matches. Germline CDR1 reads SGHRS; CDR2 reads YFSETQ. The length of the CDR3 is 12 residues. CDR3 sequence: CASSITGGEAFF. The CDR3 DNA follows: TGCGCCAGCAGCATCACAGGGGGGGAAGCTTTCTTT.

This chain connects TRBV5-1 to TRBJ2-1, with 10 bases matching TRBD2. After removal of 2 bases from V and 6 bases from J, the junction contained 8 bases not matched to a gene. Germline CDR1 reads SGHRS; CDR2 reads YFSETQ. The CDR3 is 16 residues long. The CDR3 DNA follows: TGCGCCAGCAGCTTCCTACCGGGACTAGCGTTCAATGAGCAGTTCTTC. It translates to CASSFLPGLAFNEQFF. The whole variable domain, remainder taken from reference TRBV5-1 and TRBJ2-1, is KAGVTQTPRYLIKTRGQQVTLSCSPISGHRSVSWYQQTPGQGLQFLFEYFSETQRNKGNFPGRFSGRQFSNSRSEMNVSTLELGDSALYLCASSFLPGLAFNEQFFGPGTRLTVL.

J is TRBJ1-1 and V is TRBV6-1, with TRBD1 matching over 10 bases. The germline V gene has CDR1 MNHNS and CDR2 SASEGT. The CDR3 has 16 residues. V was pared by 3 bases and J by 1 base, with 5 bases of the junction left unmatched. CDR3 sequence: CASSEPRTGGNTEAFF. CDR3 in DNA: TGTGCCAGCAGTGAGCCCCGGACAGGGGGGAACACTGAAGCTTTCTTT.

This clone was picked up one time. The genes are TRBV27 and TRBJ2-7; a possible D gene is TRBD2 (6 bases). V lost 3 bases to trimming and J lost 0 bases, with 15 bases between them. There are 16 residues in the CDR3. Germline loops: CDR1 MNHEY, CDR2 SMNVEV (reference sequence). In nucleotides, the CDR3 is TGTGCCAGCAGTTTTAGCGGAGTCCCAAGCTCCTACGAGCAGTACTTC. Its translation: CASSFSGVPSSYEQYF.

J is TRBJ2-2 and V is TRBV10-3; D perhaps matches TRBD2 (5 bases). The V gene's germline CDR1 is ENHRY and CDR2 SYGVKD. V lost 0 bases and J lost 4, with 6 bases in between. This CDR3 spans 14 amino acids. CDR3 residues: CAISESRATGELFF. As DNA, the CDR3 is TGTGCCATCAGTGAGTCGAGGGCCACCGGGGAGCTGTTTTTT.

The chain carries TRBV7-9 and TRBJ2-7, with D maybe TRBD1 (6 bases). With 6 bases removed from V and 1 base from J, the gap between germline ends came to 19 bases. Germline V lookup: CDR1 SEHNR, CDR2 FQNEAQ (reference sequence). CDR3 length: 16 residues. The CDR3 nucleotides read TGTGCCAGCAGTGAGACCTCGGGGCAGGGGTCCTACGAGCAGTACTTC. As protein: CASSETSGQGSYEQYF.

V usage is TRBV6-5 and J usage is TRBJ1-1; D is perhaps TRBD1 (5 bases). This CDR3 has 14 amino acids. Germline-derived CDR1 and CDR2 are MNHEY and SVGAGI. Trimming pared 6 bases from V and 0 bases from J, leaving 11 bases between. CDR3 in amino acids: CASRETVMNTEAFF. The CDR3 coding sequence is TGTGCCAGCAGAGAGACAGTGATGAACACTGAAGCTTTCTTT.

This clone turned up a few times. The chain uses TRBV4-3 and TRBJ2-3; 10 positions agree with TRBD2. The V gene end was trimmed by 3 bases and the J gene end by 7 bases; junction bases not matched to a gene: 7. Looked up from germline, CDR1 is LGHNA and CDR2 is YSLEER. The CDR3 covers 15 residues. CDR3 sequence: CASSQTSGPPNTQYF. The CDR3, as DNA: TGCGCCAGCAGCCAGACTAGCGGGCCCCCAAATACGCAGTATTTT.

This clone was seen only a few times. The CDR3 here is CASSRAGVETQYF. In DNA, the CDR3 is TGTGCCAGCAGCCGCGCAGGGGTGGAGACCCAGTACTTC. The V gene is TRBV14, the J gene TRBJ2-5, with a tentative D call TRBD1 (6 bases). The CDR3 spans 13 residues. V was clipped by 4 bases and J by 5 bases, with 11 bases between them. In germline, CDR1 is SGHDN, CDR2 FVKESK.

The table lists this clone with a count of one. V is TRBV5-8 and J is TRBJ2-3; 13 bases map to TRBD2. CDR3 length equals 15 residues. CDR1 is SGHTS, CDR2 YDEGEE, per germline. The V and J ends lost 4 bases and 3 bases, in that order; junction bases with no gene match: 2. CDR3 sequence reads: CASSRLAGGTDTQYF. CDR3 nucleotide sequence: TGTGCCAGCAGCCGACTAGCGGGAGGAACAGATACGCAGTATTTT.

The chain is built from TRBV4-3 and TRBJ2-1; perhaps TRBD2 as D (7 bases). The germline V gene has CDR1 LGHNA and CDR2 YSLEER. This CDR3 spans 16 amino acids. V was trimmed by 4 bases and J by 0 bases, leaving 13 bases between them. The CDR3 reads CASSRKGGRSYNEQFF. The CDR3 nucleotides are TGCGCCAGCAGCCGGAAGGGGGGGCGCTCCTACAATGAGCAGTTCTTC.

The chain combines TRBV2 with TRBJ2-3; tentative D call: TRBD2 (5 bases). From germline, CDR1 is SNHLY and CDR2 FYNNEI. V lost 2 bases and J lost 5, with 14 bases in between. This CDR3 has 15 residues. The CDR3 DNA reads TGTGCCAGCAGTGAACAATCCACGGGGAGAGATACGCAGTATTTT. This gives the protein CASSEQSTGRDTQYF.

The CDR3: CASSYGQEQYF. The CDR3 DNA reads TGTGCCAGCAGTTACGGACAGGAGCAGTACTTC. This rearrangement joins TRBV6-5 to TRBJ2-5; 7 bases map to TRBD1. CDR1 is MNHEY and CDR2 is SVGAGI in the germline V gene. The CDR3 contains 11 residues. V trimming: 2 bases; J trimming: 11 bases; junction bases outside the gene matches: 2.

This clone was seen just once. The rearrangement uses TRBV6-1 and TRBJ1-1, with 7 positions matching TRBD1. Looked up from germline, CDR1 is MNHNS and CDR2 is SASEGT. There are 14 residues in the CDR3. V dropped 4 bases and J dropped 0; count of bases not matched to a gene: 2. CDR3 residues: CASSAGTVNTEAFF. The CDR3 nucleotides are TGTGCCAGCAGTGCCGGGACAGTGAACACTGAAGCTTTCTTT.

With respect to this clone: The same CDR3 can be traced to other DNA sequences in this sample. V gene TRBV20-1 combines with J gene TRBJ2-7, with TRBD1 matching over 7 bases. CDR1 and CDR2 (germline): DFQATT, SNEGSKA (reference sequence). This CDR3 comprises 11 residues. V lost 7 bases and J lost 4; bases outside the gene matches: 4. CDR3 loop: CSVPRGYEQYF. CDR3 coding DNA: TGCAGTGTCCCCAGGGGGTACGAGCAGTACTTC.

The chain combines TRBV5-6 with TRBJ2-7, with 8 bases identical to TRBD1. There are 14 residues in the CDR3. With 1 base clipped from V and 4 bases from J, the junction kept 4 bases outside the gene matches. Germline lookup yields CDR1 SGHDT and CDR2 YYEEEE. The CDR3 sequence: CASSLPGGVYEQYF. The CDR3 DNA follows: TGTGCCAGCAGCTTGCCAGGGGGCGTGTACGAGCAGTACTTC.